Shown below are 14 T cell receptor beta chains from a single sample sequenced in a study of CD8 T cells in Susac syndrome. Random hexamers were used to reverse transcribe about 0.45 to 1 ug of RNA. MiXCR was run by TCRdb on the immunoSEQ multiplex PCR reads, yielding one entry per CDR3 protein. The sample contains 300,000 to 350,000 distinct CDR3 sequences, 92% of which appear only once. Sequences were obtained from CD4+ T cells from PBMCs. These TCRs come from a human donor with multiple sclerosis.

CDR3 DNA sequence: TGTGCCAGCACTGCCAGGGGAGGACCTAATGAAAAACTGTTTTTT. Translated: CASTARGGPNEKLFF. The V gene is TRBV12-3 or TRBV12-4, the J gene TRBJ1-4; a weak D match, TRBD1 (6 bases). Trimming pared 7 bases from V and 3 bases from J, leaving 15 bases between. The CDR3 has 15 amino acids.

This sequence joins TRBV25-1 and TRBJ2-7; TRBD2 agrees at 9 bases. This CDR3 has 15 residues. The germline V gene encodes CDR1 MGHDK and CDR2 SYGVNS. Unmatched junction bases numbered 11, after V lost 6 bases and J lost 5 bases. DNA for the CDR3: TGTGCCAGCAGCCCCCGGGCTAGCGGGACAAACGAGCAGTACTTC. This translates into CASSPRASGTNEQYF.

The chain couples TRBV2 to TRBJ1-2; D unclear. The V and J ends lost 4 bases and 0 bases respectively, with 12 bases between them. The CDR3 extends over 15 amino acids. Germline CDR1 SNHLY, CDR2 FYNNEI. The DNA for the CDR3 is TGTGCCAGCAGTGTAGCCAGACTAGCTAACTATGGCTACACCTTC. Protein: CASSVARLANYGYTF.

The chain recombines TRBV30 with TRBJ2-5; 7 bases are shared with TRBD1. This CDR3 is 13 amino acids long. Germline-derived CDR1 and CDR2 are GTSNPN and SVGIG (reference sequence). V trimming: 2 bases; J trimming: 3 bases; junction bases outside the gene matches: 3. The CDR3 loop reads CAWSYDREETQYF. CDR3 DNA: TGTGCCTGGAGTTACGACAGGGAAGAGACCCAGTACTTC.

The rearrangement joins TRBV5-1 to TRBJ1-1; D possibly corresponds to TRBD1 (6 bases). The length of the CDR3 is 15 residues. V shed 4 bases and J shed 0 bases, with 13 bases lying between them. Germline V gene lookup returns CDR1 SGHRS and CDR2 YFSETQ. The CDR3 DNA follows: TGCGCCAGCAGCCCGTGGGGGCCCATGAACACTGAAGCTTTCTTT. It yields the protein CASSPWGPMNTEAFF.

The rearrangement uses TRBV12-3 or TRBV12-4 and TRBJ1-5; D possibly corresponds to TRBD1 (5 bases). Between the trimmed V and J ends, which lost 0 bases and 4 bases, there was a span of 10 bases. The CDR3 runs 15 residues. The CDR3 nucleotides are TGTGCCAGCAGTTTAGCCGCACAGGCAAATCAGCCCCAGCATTTT. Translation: CASSLAAQANQPQHF.

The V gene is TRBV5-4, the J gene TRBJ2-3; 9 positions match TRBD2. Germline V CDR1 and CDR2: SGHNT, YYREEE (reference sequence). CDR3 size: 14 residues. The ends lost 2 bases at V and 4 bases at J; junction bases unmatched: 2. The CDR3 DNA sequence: TGTGCCAGCAGCTTTAGCGGGAGAGCAGATACGCAGTATTTT. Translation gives CASSFSGRADTQYF.

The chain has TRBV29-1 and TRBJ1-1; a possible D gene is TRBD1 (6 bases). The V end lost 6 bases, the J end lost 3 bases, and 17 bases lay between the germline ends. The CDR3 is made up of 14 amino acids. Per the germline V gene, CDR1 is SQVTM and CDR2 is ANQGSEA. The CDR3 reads CSVALLTGYTEAFF. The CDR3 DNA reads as TGCAGCGTCGCGCTGCTTACAGGGTACACTGAAGCTTTCTTT.

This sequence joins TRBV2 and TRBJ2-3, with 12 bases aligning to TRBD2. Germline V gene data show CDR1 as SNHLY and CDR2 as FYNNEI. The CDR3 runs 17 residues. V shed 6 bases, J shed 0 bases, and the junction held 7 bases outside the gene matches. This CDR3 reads CASRAGTSGPSTDTQYF. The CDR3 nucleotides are TGTGCCAGCAGGGCCGGGACTAGCGGGCCTAGCACAGATACGCAGTATTTT. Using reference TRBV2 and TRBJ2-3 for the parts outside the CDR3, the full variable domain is EPEVTQTPSHQVTQMGQEVILRCVPISNHLYFYWYRQILGQKVEFLVSFYNNEISEKSEIFDDQFSVERPDGSNFTLKIRSTKLEDSAMYFCASRAGTSGPSTDTQYFGPGTRLTVL.

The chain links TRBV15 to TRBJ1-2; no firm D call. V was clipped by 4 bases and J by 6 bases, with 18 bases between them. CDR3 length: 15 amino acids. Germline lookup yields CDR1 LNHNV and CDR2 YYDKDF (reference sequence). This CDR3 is CATSTQPTRKDGYTF. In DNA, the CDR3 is TGTGCCACCAGCACGCAACCAACGCGGAAGGATGGCTACACCTTC.

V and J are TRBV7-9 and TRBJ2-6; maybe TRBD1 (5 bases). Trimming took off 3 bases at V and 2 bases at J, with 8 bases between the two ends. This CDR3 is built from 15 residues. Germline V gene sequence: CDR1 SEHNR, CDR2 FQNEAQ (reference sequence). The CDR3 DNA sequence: TGTGCCAGCAGCTTTACAGGTGCTGGGGCCAACGTCCTGACTTTC. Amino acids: CASSFTGAGANVLTF. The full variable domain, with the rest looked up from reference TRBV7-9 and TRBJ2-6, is DTGVSQNPRHKITKRGQNVTFRCDPISEHNRLYWYRQTLGQGPEFLTYFQNEAQLEKSRLLSDRFSAERPKGSFSTLEIQRTEQGDSAMYLCASSFTGAGANVLTFGAGSRLTVL.

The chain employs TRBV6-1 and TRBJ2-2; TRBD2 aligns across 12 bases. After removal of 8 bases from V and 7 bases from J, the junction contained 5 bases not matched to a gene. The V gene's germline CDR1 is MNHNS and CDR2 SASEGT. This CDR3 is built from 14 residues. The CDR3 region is CASLLAGGLGELFF. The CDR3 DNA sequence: TGTGCCAGCTTACTAGCGGGAGGACTCGGGGAGCTGTTTTTT.

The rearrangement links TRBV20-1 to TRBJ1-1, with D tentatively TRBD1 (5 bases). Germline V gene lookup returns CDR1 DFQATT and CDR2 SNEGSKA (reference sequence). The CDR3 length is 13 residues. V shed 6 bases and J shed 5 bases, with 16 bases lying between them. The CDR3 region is CSAQRGIETEAFF. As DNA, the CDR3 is TGCAGTGCCCAAAGGGGTATTGAAACTGAAGCTTTCTTT.

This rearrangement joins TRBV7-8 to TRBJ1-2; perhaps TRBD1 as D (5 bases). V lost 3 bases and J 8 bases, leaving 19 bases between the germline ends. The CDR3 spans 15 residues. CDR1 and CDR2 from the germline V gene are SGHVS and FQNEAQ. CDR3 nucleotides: TGTGCCAGCAGCTTGGGCAGGGCGGGTCCTTGGGGCTACACCTTC. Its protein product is CASSLGRAGPWGYTF.